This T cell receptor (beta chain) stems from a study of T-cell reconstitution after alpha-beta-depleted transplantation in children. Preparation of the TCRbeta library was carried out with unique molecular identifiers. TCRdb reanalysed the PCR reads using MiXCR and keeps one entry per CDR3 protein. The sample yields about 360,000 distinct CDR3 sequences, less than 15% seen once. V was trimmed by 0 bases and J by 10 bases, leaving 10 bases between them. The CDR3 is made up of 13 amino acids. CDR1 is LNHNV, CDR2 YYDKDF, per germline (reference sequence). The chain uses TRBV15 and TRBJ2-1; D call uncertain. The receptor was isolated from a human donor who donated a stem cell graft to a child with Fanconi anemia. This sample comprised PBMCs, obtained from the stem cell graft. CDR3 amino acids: CATSREPVGEQFF. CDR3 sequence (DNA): TGTGCCACCAGCAGAGAACCCGTCGGAGAGCAGTTCTTC. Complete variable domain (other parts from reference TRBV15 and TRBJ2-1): DAMVIQNPRYQVTQFGKPVTLSCSQTLNHNVMYWYQQKSSQAPKLLFHYYDKDFNNEADTPDNFQSRRPNTSFCFLDIRSPGLGDTAMYLCATSREPVGEQFFGPGTRLTVL.